The 10 T cell receptor beta chains below all came from one sample that was sequenced in a study of spatial heterogeneity in lung cancer (dated by TCRdb to between 2018 and 2021). The time point label here, explained by the study, means: sample taken at primary tumor resection. For TCR sequencing, whole RNA was extracted from tumor and nontumor lung tissue, or from cryopreserved PBMC samples, and no cell sorting was done. The method behind the library was 5' RACE. For sequencing, a NextSeq 500 was employed. TCRdb reworked the public reads: Q25 trimming with fastp, MiXCR clone assembly, productive beta chains retained. Here each entry gathers all rows of one CDR3 protein and keeps the most common genes and DNA. This sample lists 90,000 or so distinct CDR3 sequences; 7% to 9% were detected once. The top ten constitute roughly 7.2% of the sample. Sample: PBMCs, taken at surgery. These receptors were collected from a male donor with early-stage non-small cell lung cancer.

This clonotype came up a few times. One junction end does not reproduce the germline sequence, and a read error may be involved. The chain combines TRBV2 with TRBJ2-5; 7 nucleotides agree with TRBD2. The germline CDR1 and CDR2 sequences are SNHLY and FYNNEI. The CDR3 has 14 amino acids. DNA for the CDR3: TGTGCCAGCAGGGAAGCTAGCGGTCAAGAGACCCAGTACTTC. Translation: CASREASGQETQYF.

The chain joins TRBV6-5 to TRBJ1-6, with a possible D match to TRBD1 (6 bases). V was clipped by 4 bases and J by 6 bases, with 10 bases between them. CDR1 MNHEY and CDR2 SVGAGI come from the germline V gene. The CDR3 runs to 14 residues. DNA for the CDR3: TGTGCCAGCAGTTTGGGGGGCCTTAATTCACCCCTCCACTTT. Translation gives CASSLGGLNSPLHF.

V and J are TRBV6-1 and TRBJ1-6, with no clear D. This CDR3 region has 13 residues. V was clipped by 7 bases and J by 9 bases, with 13 bases between them. Germline V gives CDR1 MNHNS, CDR2 SASEGT. DNA for the CDR3: TGTGCCAGCATGGAGCAAAATAGTTCACCCCTCCACTTT. This gives the protein CASMEQNSSPLHF.

This clonotype was counted at least ten times. This chain joins TRBV4-2 and TRBJ1-6, with 8 bases fitting TRBD1. V lost 0 bases to trimming and J lost 3 bases; unmatched junction nucleotides: 7. The V gene's germline CDR1 is LGHNA and CDR2 YNFKEQ. This CDR3 is built from 18 residues. The CDR3 is CASSQEVAGGFYNSPLHF. The CDR3 DNA follows: TGTGCCAGCAGCCAAGAAGTGGCAGGGGGCTTCTATAATTCACCCCTCCACTTT.

The rearrangement links TRBV5-1 to TRBJ2-7; D may be TRBD1 (6 bases). Trimming took off 4 bases at V and 2 bases at J, with 13 bases between the two ends. The CDR3 spans 14 residues. Per the germline V gene, CDR1 is SGHRS and CDR2 is YFSETQ. The CDR3 DNA reads TGCGCCAGCAGCAGAACCGGGACACCCTACGAGCAGTACTTC. Translated: CASSRTGTPYEQYF.

There are many counts of this clonotype. In DNA, the CDR3 is TGTGCCAGCAGCCTTGGACAGGGGACAGATACGCAGTATTTT. This gives the protein CASSLGQGTDTQYF. This chain joins TRBV7-2 and TRBJ2-3; 9 nucleotides align to TRBD1. Per the germline V gene, CDR1 is SGHTA and CDR2 is FQGNSA. With V trimmed by 5 bases and J by 3 bases, 3 bases remained unmatched. CDR3 length equals 14 residues.

This sequence joins TRBV12-3 or TRBV12-4 and TRBJ2-7; possibly TRBD2 for D (5 bases). V was pared by 0 bases and J by 0 bases, with 6 bases between. The CDR3 totals 14 residues. CDR3 DNA sequence: TGTGCCAGCAGTTTAGCGGGAGACTCCTACGAGCAGTACTTC. It is translated as CASSLAGDSYEQYF.

This chain connects TRBV5-1 to TRBJ2-1, with 10 bases lining up with TRBD2. Per germline, CDR1 SGHRS and CDR2 YFSETQ. The CDR3 loop spans 15 amino acids. The ends lost 5 bases at V and 2 bases at J; junction bases unmatched: 4. Here the CDR3 reads CASSITSGAYNEQFF. CDR3 DNA: TGCGCCAGCAGTATCACTAGCGGGGCCTACAATGAGCAGTTCTTC.

The rearrangement uses TRBV9 and TRBJ2-1, with D maybe TRBD2 (5 bases). The germline gives CDR1 SGDLS, CDR2 YYNGEE. The CDR3 has 13 amino acids. Trimming removed 3 bases from V and 6 bases from J, with 10 bases in between. The CDR3 bases are TGTGCCAGCAGCGGTGGACTTATCAATGAGCAGTTCTTC. Its protein product is CASSGGLINEQFF.

This clonotype has a handful of counts. V is TRBV28 and J is TRBJ2-6; D unclear. Germline-derived CDR1 and CDR2 are MDHEN and SYDVKM. The CDR3 is made up of 14 amino acids. Deletions cut 3 bases from V and 2 bases from J, with 5 bases between. In DNA form, the CDR3 reads TGTGCCAGCAGTTTGATAGCTGGGGCCAACGTCCTGACTTTC. Translating it yields CASSLIAGANVLTF.